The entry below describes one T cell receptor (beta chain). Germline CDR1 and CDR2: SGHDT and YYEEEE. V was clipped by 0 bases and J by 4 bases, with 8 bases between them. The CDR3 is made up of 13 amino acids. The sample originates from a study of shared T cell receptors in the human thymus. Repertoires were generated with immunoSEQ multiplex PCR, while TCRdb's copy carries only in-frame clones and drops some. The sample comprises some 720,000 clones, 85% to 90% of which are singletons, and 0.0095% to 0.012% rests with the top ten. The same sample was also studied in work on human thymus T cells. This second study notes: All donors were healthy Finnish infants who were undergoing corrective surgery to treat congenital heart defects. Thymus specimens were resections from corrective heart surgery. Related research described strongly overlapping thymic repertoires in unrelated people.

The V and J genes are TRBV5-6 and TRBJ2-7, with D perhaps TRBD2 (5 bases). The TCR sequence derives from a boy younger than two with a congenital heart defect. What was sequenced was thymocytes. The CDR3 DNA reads TGTGCCAGCAGCTTGGTTGCGGGTTACGAGCAGTACTTC. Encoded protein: CASSLVAGYEQYF.